This TCR beta chain was captured by sequencing in a study of shared clonotypes between healthy human individuals. The assay was run at deep level. Profiled with immunoSEQ multiplex PCR; TCRdb holds only in-frame clones, not every one. Counted here are around 650,000 clones, 90% to 97% occurring once; the ten biggest clones make up roughly 0.12%. The trim removed 4 bases at V and 7 bases at J, leaving 4 bases unmatched. Germline V CDR1 and CDR2: MNHEY, SVGAGI. This CDR3 has 13 amino acids. CD8 cells classed as naive were CD45RO-negative and positively selected for CCR7, excluding terminally differentiated effector memory CD45RA+ cells.

V is TRBV6-5 and J is TRBJ2-1; TRBD1 matches 7 bases. The clonotype originates from a woman aged 25 to 39 in good health. Sequenced sample: naive CD8+ T cells sorted from blood. This CDR3 reads CASSFDRDNEQFF. DNA for the CDR3: TGTGCCAGCAGTTTCGACAGGGATAATGAGCAGTTCTTC.